The 20 T cell receptor beta chains below all came from one sample that was sequenced in a study of blood T cell repertoires in COVID-19. Generated by immunoSEQ multiplex PCR, the TCRdb table keeps only in-frame clones and is missing some. Counted here are 150,000 to 200,000 clones, approximately 79% occurring once; the ten biggest clones make up roughly a fifth. The sequencing sample was made of peripheral blood. All receptors come from an elderly woman with acute or convalescent COVID-19.

The chain recombines TRBV27 with TRBJ2-6; D uncertain. Looked up from germline, CDR1 is MNHEY and CDR2 is SMNVEV (reference sequence). V was cut by 3 bases and J by 2 bases, with 8 bases left in between. This CDR3 contains 15 residues. The DNA for the CDR3 is TGTGCCAGCAGTTTTCTCAGCGCTGGGGCCAACGTCCTGACTTTC. Translated, it gives CASSFLSAGANVLTF. The full variable domain, rest sourced from reference TRBV27 and TRBJ2-6, is EAQVTQNPRYLITVTGKKLTVTCSQNMNHEYMSWYRQDPGLGLRQIYYSMNVEVTDKGDVPEGYKVSRKEKRNFPLILESPSPNQTSLYFCASSFLSAGANVLTFGAGSRLTVL.

The rearrangement joins TRBV13 to TRBJ2-7, with 8 bases matching TRBD1. This CDR3 spans 16 amino acids. Per germline, CDR1 PRHDT and CDR2 FYEKMQ (reference sequence). V gave up 4 bases and J gave up 3 bases; unmatched junction bases: 11. The CDR3, as DNA: TGTGCCAGCAGCTCCGGCCCTACGACAGGGGTCTACGAGCAGTACTTC. It encodes CASSSGPTTGVYEQYF.

The CDR3 region has the DNA TGTGCCAGCAGCGTAGGGGCACGGGGGGGCGGAAACACCATATATTTT. Translating it yields CASSVGARGGGNTIYF. V gene TRBV9 combines with J gene TRBJ1-3; perhaps TRBD1 as D (6 bases). Germline CDR1 reads SGDLS; CDR2 reads YYNGEE. Trimming removed 0 bases from V and 4 bases from J, with 14 bases in between. The CDR3 runs 16 residues.

Comments on this clone: Its ends do not fully match the called genes, so a read error is possible. The DNA of the CDR3 is TGCGCCAGCAGTTTGGGAGGGACAGGGGTGGATCAGCCCCAGCATTTT. Translation gives CASSLGGTGVDQPQHF. The genes are TRBV5-1 and TRBJ1-5, with 10 bases fitting TRBD1. The CDR3 contains 16 residues. Looked up from germline, CDR1 is SGHRS and CDR2 is YFSETQ.

V gene TRBV7-8 combines with J gene TRBJ1-4; D is ambiguous. Between the trimmed V and J ends, which lost 1 base and 2 bases, there was a span of 17 bases. CDR1 is SGHVS, CDR2 FQNEAQ, per germline. The CDR3 extends over 18 amino acids. The CDR3 DNA reads TGTGCCAGCAGCTTAGAGGCAGCGAGATTCAGCACTAATGAAAAACTGTTTTTT. This codes for CASSLEAARFSTNEKLFF.

This sequence joins TRBV7-9 and TRBJ2-3; 8 nucleotides align to TRBD2. Looked up from germline, CDR1 is SEHNR and CDR2 is FQNEAQ (reference sequence). The CDR3 runs to 16 residues. J lost 3 bases, V lost 1 base, and 6 bases had no gene match. The CDR3 region is CASSLGAGERTDTQYF. The DNA of the CDR3 is TGTGCCAGCAGCTTAGGAGCGGGAGAGAGGACAGATACGCAGTATTTT.

This sequence joins TRBV6-5 and TRBJ2-1; perhaps TRBD1 as D (5 bases). Germline values: CDR1 MNHEY, CDR2 SVGAGI. This CDR3 comprises 14 residues. Trimming removed 4 bases from V and 8 bases from J, with 15 bases in between. The CDR3 bases are TGTGCCAGCAGTTCCACTGGGGCCCGGGATGAGCAGTTCTTC. It specifies CASSSTGARDEQFF.

The chain recombines TRBV5-5 with TRBJ1-2; possibly TRBD1 for D (6 bases). The V gene's germline CDR1 is SGHKS and CDR2 YYEKEE (reference sequence). V dropped 6 bases and J dropped 4 bases, with 13 bases sitting between them. This CDR3 contains 13 residues. CDR3 coding DNA: TGTGCCAGCACCCCGGACAGTTCCTATGGCTACACCTTC. Translated: CASTPDSSYGYTF.

The V gene is TRBV5-6, the J gene TRBJ2-3, with 11 positions matching TRBD2. CDR3 length equals 17 residues. Germline V lookup: CDR1 SGHDT, CDR2 YYEEEE. V dropped 1 base and J dropped 0; count of bases not matched to a gene: 4. CDR3 sequence reads: CASSLLAGGPSTDTQYF. CDR3 in DNA: TGTGCCAGCAGCTTGTTAGCGGGGGGGCCCAGCACAGATACGCAGTATTTT.

In this sample, this clone turned up a few times. This sequence joins TRBV9 and TRBJ1-6; maybe TRBD1 (5 bases). Germline V gene data show CDR1 as SGDLS and CDR2 as YYNGEE. V lost 2 bases, J lost 5 bases, and 8 bases lay in between. This CDR3 is 14 amino acids long. The CDR3 loop reads CASSVGGNNSPLHF. The CDR3 nucleotides are TGTGCCAGCAGCGTGGGGGGGAATAATTCACCCCTCCACTTT.

This clone was found a few times. The chain employs TRBV5-5 and TRBJ1-3; D unresolved. The CDR3 contains 15 residues. The germline V gene encodes CDR1 SGHKS and CDR2 YYEKEE (reference sequence). The V end was cut by 4 bases, the J end by 0 bases, with 11 bases between. DNA for the CDR3: TGTGCCAGCAGCCCCCGGGGAATCTCTGGAAACACCATATATTTT. Protein product: CASSPRGISGNTIYF.

The V call is TRBV3-1 (or the pseudogene TRBV3-2), the J call TRBJ2-1; D may be TRBD1 (6 bases). Germline CDR1 LGHDT, CDR2 YNNKEL (reference sequence). V was trimmed by 4 bases and J by 1 base, leaving 11 bases between them. The length of the CDR3 is 15 residues. CDR3 in amino acids: CASSPQGTSYNEQFF. In nucleotides, the CDR3 is TGTGCCAGCAGCCCACAGGGAACGTCCTACAATGAGCAGTTCTTC.

This rearrangement joins TRBV28 to TRBJ1-2; D uncertain. The germline V gene has CDR1 MDHEN and CDR2 SYDVKM. V was trimmed by 7 bases and J by 0 bases, leaving 18 bases between them. The CDR3 runs to 16 residues. The CDR3 DNA sequence: TGTGCCAGCAATCCCGCGGGGTTACAAGCTAACTATGGCTACACCTTC. Translated, it gives CASNPAGLQANYGYTF.

This clone was seen once. This chain connects TRBV4-2 to TRBJ2-2; D is perhaps TRBD2 (6 bases). CDR1 and CDR2 from the germline V gene are LGHNA and YNFKEQ. V dropped 5 bases and J dropped 1 base, with 8 bases sitting between them. The CDR3 is 14 amino acids. The CDR3 protein is CASSWRGNTGELFF. The CDR3 bases are TGTGCCAGCAGCTGGAGGGGGAACACCGGGGAGCTGTTTTTT.

The chain employs TRBV28 and TRBJ2-2, with TRBD1 matching over 11 bases. The CDR3 covers 15 residues. V shed 4 bases and J 6 bases; nucleotides not matched to a gene: 4. In germline, CDR1 is MDHEN, CDR2 SYDVKM. CDR3 region: CASSSPGQGAGELFF. The DNA for the CDR3 is TGTGCCAGCAGTTCCCCGGGACAGGGGGCCGGGGAGCTGTTTTTT.

The chain is built from TRBV11-2 and TRBJ2-3; a possible D gene is TRBD2 (6 bases). Trimming shortened V by 3 bases and J by 2 bases, and 21 bases separated the two germline ends. The CDR3 extends over 18 amino acids. Per the germline V gene, CDR1 is SGHAT and CDR2 is FQNNGV. In DNA, the CDR3 is TGTGCCAGCAGCTTGGGGAGAGGGACGGGGGTACCCACAGATACGCAGTATTTT. Its protein is CASSLGRGTGVPTDTQYF. Full variable domain (rest looked up from reference TRBV11-2 and TRBJ2-3): EAGVAQSPRYKIIEKRQSVAFWCNPISGHATLYWYQQILGQGPKLLIQFQNNGVVDDSQLPKDRFSAERLKGVDSTLKIQPAKLEDSAVYLCASSLGRGTGVPTDTQYFGPGTRLTVL.

The V gene is TRBV7-9, the J gene TRBJ2-1; 9 nucleotides align to TRBD2. Germline CDR1 is SEHNR and CDR2 is FQNEAQ (reference sequence). The CDR3 length is 16 residues. V dropped 1 base and J dropped 4; count of bases not matched to a gene: 5. As DNA, the CDR3 is TGTGCCAGCAGCTTAGAAGGGCTAGCGGGGTACAATGAGCAGTTCTTC. This gives the protein CASSLEGLAGYNEQFF. Complete variable domain (other parts from reference TRBV7-9 and TRBJ2-1): DTGVSQNPRHKITKRGQNVTFRCDPISEHNRLYWYRQTLGQGPEFLTYFQNEAQLEKSRLLSDRFSAERPKGSFSTLEIQRTEQGDSAMYLCASSLEGLAGYNEQFFGPGTRLTVL.

The chain joins TRBV19 to TRBJ1-4, with 8 nucleotides matching TRBD1. CDR1 and CDR2 (germline): LNHDA, SQIVND (reference sequence). There are 15 residues in the CDR3. The junction had 3 bases not matched to a gene; V was cut back by 5 bases and J by 1 base. CDR3 in amino acids: CASSVGQGTNEKLFF. In DNA, the CDR3 is TGTGCCAGTAGTGTTGGACAGGGAACTAATGAAAAACTGTTTTTT.

The chain joins TRBV5-4 to TRBJ1-2; tentatively, D is TRBD1 (6 bases). V dropped 4 bases and J dropped 2 bases, with 18 bases sitting between them. There are 16 residues in the CDR3. Germline lookup yields CDR1 SGHNT and CDR2 YYREEE (reference sequence). The chain's CDR3 is CASSTPTGSGNYGYTF. As DNA, the CDR3 is TGTGCCAGCAGCACACCCACAGGGTCGGGCAACTATGGCTACACCTTC.

This rearrangement joins TRBV14 to TRBJ1-3, with no clear D. V was shortened by 3 bases and J by 2 bases, with 8 bases between the two germline ends. Germline CDR1 is SGHDN and CDR2 is FVKESK. This CDR3 spans 14 amino acids. CDR3 amino acids: CASSHLGTGNTIYF. CDR3 nucleotides: TGTGCCAGCAGCCATCTCGGGACTGGAAACACCATATATTTT.